This TCR beta chain was identified during a study of breast tumors, draining lymph nodes, adjacent tissues. The study, taken as a whole, reports: Tumor and nontumor repertoires were significantly more similar in luminal-like than in basal-like breast cancer.

Many counts were recorded for this clonotype. As yet, its antigen is unknown. TCRdb processed the multiplex PCR reads anew with MiXCR; each CDR3 protein has one entry. The table has roughly 260,000 distinct CDR3 sequences, about 33% seen once; the top ten hold 0.85% to 1.3%. Breast cancer patients provided tissue from their axillary draining lymph nodes. Looked up from germline, CDR1 is SGHTS and CDR2 is YDEGEE. CDR3 size: 15 residues. V was cut by 0 bases and J by 10 bases, with 14 bases left in between. The gene calls are TRBV5-8 and TRBJ1-6; unclear D gene. The specimen sequenced was axillary lymph node tissue. This TCR was sampled from a female donor with breast cancer. Some clones in this sample may be carry-over from other donors' samples. The CDR3 loop reads CASSLGAGTSSPLHF. The CDR3 DNA follows: TGTGCCAGCAGCTTGGGTGCGGGAACGAGCTCACCCCTCCACTTT.